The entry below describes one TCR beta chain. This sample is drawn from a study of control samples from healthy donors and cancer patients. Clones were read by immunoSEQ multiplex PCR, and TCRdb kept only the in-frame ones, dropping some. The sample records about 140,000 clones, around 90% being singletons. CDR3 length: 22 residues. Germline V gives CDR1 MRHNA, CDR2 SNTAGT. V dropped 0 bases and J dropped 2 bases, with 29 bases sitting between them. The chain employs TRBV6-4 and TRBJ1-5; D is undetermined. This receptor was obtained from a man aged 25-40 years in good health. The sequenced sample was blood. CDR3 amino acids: CASSDSCYEVVKNRRGNQPQHF. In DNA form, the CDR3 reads TGTGCCAGCAGTGACTCATGTTATGAGGTAGTCAAAAACCGGCGTGGCAATCAGCCCCAGCATTTT.